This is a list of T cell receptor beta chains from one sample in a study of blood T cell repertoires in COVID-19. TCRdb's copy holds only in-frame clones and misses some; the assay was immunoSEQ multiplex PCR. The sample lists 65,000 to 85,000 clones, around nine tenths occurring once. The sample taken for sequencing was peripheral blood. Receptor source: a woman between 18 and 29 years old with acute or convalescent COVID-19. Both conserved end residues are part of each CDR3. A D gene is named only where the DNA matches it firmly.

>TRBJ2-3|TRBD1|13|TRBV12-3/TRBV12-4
CASRGQGSDTQYF
TGTGCCAGCAGAGGACAGGGGTCAGATACGCAGTATTTT
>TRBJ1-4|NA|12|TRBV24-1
CATSDFRGKLFF
TGTGCCACCAGTGATTTTCGCGGAAAACTGTTTTTT
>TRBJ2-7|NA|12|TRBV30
CAWSGTSYEQYF
TGTGCCTGGAGCGGTACCTCCTACGAGCAGTACTTC
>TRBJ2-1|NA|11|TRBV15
CATRQYNEQFF
TGTGCCACCAGGCAGTACAATGAGCAGTTCTTC
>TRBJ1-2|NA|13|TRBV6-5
CASSYSPTYGYTF
TGTGCCAGCAGTTACTCTCCCACATATGGCTACACCTTC
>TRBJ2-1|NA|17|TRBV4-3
CASSQEPPSVSYNEQFF
TGCGCCAGCAGCCAAGAGCCCCCTAGCGTGTCCTACAATGAGCAGTTCTTC
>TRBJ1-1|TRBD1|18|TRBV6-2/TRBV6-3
CASSPPGTGLISGSEAFF
TGTGCCAGCAGCCCTCCCGGGACAGGGTTAATCTCGGGTTCTGAAGCTTTCTTT
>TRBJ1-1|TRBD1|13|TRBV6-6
CASSYSGGFEAFF
TGTGCCAGCAGTTACTCAGGGGGCTTTGAAGCTTTCTTT
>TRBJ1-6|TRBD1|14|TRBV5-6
CASSSGQGFSPLHF
TGTGCCAGCAGCTCGGGACAGGGGTTTTCACCCCTCCACTTT
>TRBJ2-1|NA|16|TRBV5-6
CASSKISHSSYNEQFF
TGTGCCAGCAGCAAAATTTCTCACTCAAGTTACAATGAGCAGTTCTTC
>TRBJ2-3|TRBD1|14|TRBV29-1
CSVEGTGRTDTQYF
TGCAGCGTTGAGGGGACAGGCCGCACAGATACGCAGTATTTT
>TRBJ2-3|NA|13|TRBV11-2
CASSLDLTDTQYF
TGTGCCAGCAGCTTAGATCTCACAGATACGCAGTATTTT